A single T cell receptor beta chain is shown here with its context. Its antigen remains unknown. The hyperthyroidism patients, aged 18 to 65, had been newly diagnosed, with under 2 months' duration. Clinical symptoms, serum thyroxine, TRAb, thyroid ultrasound and orbital computed tomography formed the basis of diagnosis. Germline CDR1 reads SGHTA; CDR2 reads FQGNSA. This CDR3 is 14 amino acids long. This entry comes from a study of Graves' ophthalmopathy and Graves' hyperthyroidism. Findings and limits, study-wide: From stable hyperthyroidism, ophthalmopathy was separated by a 13-signature model with 87.88% sensitivity and less than 83% specificity.

Investigators amplified TCR beta CDR3 regions from RNA transcripts. The first-round RT-PCR employed HTBI primers together with the Qiagen OneStep RT-PCR kit. A multiplex PCR was then performed as the second round. TCRdb reanalysed the multiplex PCR reads using MiXCR and keeps one entry per CDR3 protein. The sample holds 450,000 to 600,000 distinct CDR3 sequences, less than 40% seen once. The V call is TRBV7-2, the J call TRBJ2-7, with a tentative D call TRBD1 (6 bases). Gene TRBJ2-1 matches the end of the DNA better, so the J call may be wrong. The sequence derives from an adult man with Graves' hyperthyroidism. Sequenced input: peripheral blood or thyroid tissue (not recorded which). CDR3 DNA sequence: TGTGCCAGCAGCCCACAGGGTCTGGGGGATGAGCAGTTCTTC. Its protein product is CASSPQGLGDEQFF.